A selection of T cell receptor beta chains follows, all from one sample in a study of vaccination effects on CD4 cells after COVID-19. No antigens are known for them. Repertoires were generated with immunoSEQ multiplex PCR, while TCRdb's copy carries only in-frame clones and drops some. The data contain 50,000 to 65,000 clones, 81% of them singletons. The source material was CD4+ T cells from PBMCs cultured with HCoV-229E spike peptides, sampled before COVID-19 vaccination. These TCRs come from a human donor who received a COVID-19 vaccine. The CDR3 runs from the conserved cysteine through the conserved F or W. D genes are given only for firm matches. Some rows have no size entry. The others give once, few or many, or a class for an expanded clone.

TRBV5-1	NA	TRBJ2-6	NA	TGCGCCAGCAGCTTCTTAGGGTCCAGCTCTGGGGCCAACGTCCTGACTTTC	CASSFLGSSSGANVLTF
TRBV7-3	NA	TRBJ2-3	TRBD2	TGTGCCAGCAGCTTATACGCGGGGGGCCGCCCAGATACGCAGTATTTT	CASSLYAGGRPDTQYF
TRBV6-4	NA	TRBJ2-3	NA	TGTGCCAGCAGTGTCCGTGCAACAGGGAGCACAGATACGCAGTATTTT	CASSVRATGSTDTQYF
TRBV7-9	NA	TRBJ1-1	NA	TGTGCCAGCAGCTTAGGGGCTAACACTGAAGCTTTCTTT	CASSLGANTEAFF
TRBV5-1	NA	TRBJ1-1	TRBD1	TGCGCCAGCAGCAAGACAGGGTTGAACACTGAAGCTTTCTTT	CASSKTGLNTEAFF
TRBV9	NA	TRBJ1-5	NA	TGTGCCAGCAGCCGCTGGGGGGGAAGTCAGCCCCAGCATTTT	CASSRWGGSQPQHF
TRBV5-1	NA	TRBJ1-1	NA	TGCGCCAGCGCGGGGGGAGTGGGCACTGAAGCTTTCTTT	CASAGGVGTEAFF
TRBV6-4	NA	TRBJ2-1	TRBD2	TGTGCCAGCAGTGACGACGCTAGCGGTAACAATGAGCAGTTCTTC	CASSDDASGNNEQFF
TRBV5-1	NA	TRBJ1-6	NA	TGCGCCAGCAGCTTGCTTACGGGACGGCCGGTGTCACCCCTCCACTTT	CASSLLTGRPVSPLHF
TRBV28	NA	TRBJ1-2	NA	TGTGCCAGCAGTTTAACTGGGAACGGGGGCTACACCTTC	CASSLTGNGGYTF
TRBV24-1	NA	TRBJ2-1	TRBD2	TGTGCCACCAGTGATGCAAGCGGGGGGGCAAGGAATGAGCAGTTCTTC	CATSDASGGARNEQFF
TRBV6-1	NA	TRBJ2-1	TRBD2	TGTGCCAGCAGTGCCCGACTAGCGGGGGGGCCTAACAATGAGCAGTTCTTC	CASSARLAGGPNNEQFF
TRBV4-1	NA	TRBJ1-2	NA	TGCGCCAGCAGCCAAGGGGCTTCAGGTGGAGGAGGCTACACCTTC	CASSQGASGGGGYTF
TRBV7-2	few	TRBJ1-5	NA	TGTGCCAGCAGCCCCACATCGGGTTCGAGGCATTTT	CASSPTSGSRHF
TRBV6-2/TRBV6-3	once	TRBJ2-6	TRBD1	TGTGCCAGCAGTTTAACAGGGGTTAGCTCTGGGGCCAACGTCCTGACTTTC	CASSLTGVSSGANVLTF
TRBV19	few	TRBJ2-3	TRBD2	TGTGCCAGTAGAAAAAGCGGGGGGGTCACAGATACGCAGTATTTT	CASRKSGGVTDTQYF